Following are 19 T cell receptor beta chains from one sample sequenced in a study of blood T cell repertoires in COVID-19. Clones were read by immunoSEQ multiplex PCR, and TCRdb kept only the in-frame ones, dropping some. The sample shows fewer than 200,000 clones, approximately 79% of them seen only once. The source material was peripheral blood. These TCRs come from a woman in her forties with COVID-19, enrolled during active disease.

The chain combines TRBV7-2 with TRBJ2-1; 9 nucleotides match TRBD2. J was trimmed by 7 bases and V by 6 bases; bases with no gene match: 13. Germline V gene data show CDR1 as SGHTA and CDR2 as FQGNSA. This CDR3 is built from 16 residues. This CDR3 reads CASRFQVAGAANEQFF. The CDR3 DNA is TGTGCCAGCAGGTTTCAAGTAGCGGGAGCTGCAAATGAGCAGTTCTTC.

J is TRBJ2-3 and V is TRBV15; 7 bases align to TRBD2. The CDR3 runs 15 residues. The germline V gene encodes CDR1 LNHNV and CDR2 YYDKDF (reference sequence). Unmatched junction bases numbered 6, after V lost 3 bases and J lost 3 bases. CDR3 sequence: CATSRTSWGTDTQYF. The CDR3 DNA is TGTGCCACCAGCAGGACTAGCTGGGGGACAGATACGCAGTATTTT.

The J gene is TRBJ2-2, the V gene TRBV7-3, with 7 nucleotides matching TRBD2. Germline CDR1 and CDR2: SGHTA and FQGTGA. The junction had 13 bases not matched to a gene; V was cut back by 5 bases and J by 1 base. The CDR3 consists of 18 residues. The CDR3 DNA sequence: TGTGCCAGCAGCCATCTAGCGGAAAGCCCAATGAACACCGGGGAGCTGTTTTTT. Protein sequence: CASSHLAESPMNTGELFF. Full variable domain (missing parts from reference TRBV7-3 and TRBJ2-2): GAGVSQTPSNKVTEKGKYVELRCDPISGHTALYWYRQSLGQGPEFLIYFQGTGAADDSGLPNDRFFAVRPEGSVSTLKIQRTERGDSAVYLCASSHLAESPMNTGELFFGEGSRLTVL.

This rearrangement joins TRBV5-6 to TRBJ1-5, with 10 bases that match TRBD1. Germline V gives CDR1 SGHDT, CDR2 YYEEEE. The CDR3 spans 18 residues. Trimming cost V 4 bases and J 4 bases; bases outside gene matches: 14. The CDR3 DNA follows: TGTGCCAGCAGCCACCGAAATCGACAGGGGGCGGCAAATCAGCCCCAGCATTTT. Its translation is CASSHRNRQGAANQPQHF.

The CDR3 DNA follows: TGTGCCAGCAGTTATAAACTCGGGACCGGGGAGCTGTTTTTT. It codes for CASSYKLGTGELFF. The chain joins TRBV6-2 or TRBV6-3 to TRBJ2-2; D uncertain. V was shortened by 3 bases and J by 5 bases, with 10 bases between the two germline ends. This CDR3 is 14 amino acids long. The germline gives CDR1 MNHEY, CDR2 SVGEGT.

V gene TRBV4-1 combines with J gene TRBJ2-1, with D perhaps matching TRBD2 (6 bases). The V gene's germline CDR1 is MGHRA and CDR2 YSYEKL. V gave up 1 base and J gave up 0 bases, with 10 bases separating them. CDR3 length equals 16 residues. CDR3 nucleotides: TGCGCCAGCAGCCAAGCAGTCGGGAGCTCCTACAATGAGCAGTTCTTC. It translates to CASSQAVGSSYNEQFF.

This clone was seen more than once but under ten times. A junction boundary mismatches the germline segment, possibly from a read error. This chain uses TRBV7-7 with TRBJ2-7; D might be TRBD2 (5 bases). Germline V gene sequence: CDR1 SSHAT, CDR2 FNYEAQ (reference sequence). The CDR3 is 15 amino acids. CDR3 sequence reads: CASSLSLSSNYEQYF. The CDR3 coding sequence is TGTGCTAGCAGCTTAAGTTTGTCTAGCAACTACGAGCAGTACTTC. The complete variable domain, with remaining parts taken from reference TRBV7-7 and TRBJ2-7, reads GAGVSQSPRYKVTKRGQDVTLRCDPISSHATLYWYQQALGQGPEFLTYFNYEAQPDKSGLPSDRFSAERPEGSISTLTIQRTEQRDSAMYRCASSLSLSSNYEQYFGPGTRLTVT.

This chain uses TRBV29-1 with TRBJ1-5; 7 nucleotides align to TRBD1. The CDR3 has 13 amino acids. CDR1 is SQVTM and CDR2 is ANQGSEA in the germline V gene. After removal of 4 bases from V and 7 bases from J, the junction contained 7 bases not matched to a gene. The CDR3 DNA is TGCAGCGTTGGTGACGTACAGGGGCAGCCCCAGCATTTT. As protein: CSVGDVQGQPQHF.

The rearrangement uses TRBV5-1 and TRBJ2-1, with 8 bases lining up with TRBD2. V lost 2 bases and J lost 8; bases outside the gene matches: 9. The germline CDR1 and CDR2 sequences are SGHRS and YFSETQ. The CDR3 length is 15 residues. The CDR3 loop reads CASSFGSGGVDEQFF. The CDR3 region has the DNA TGCGCCAGCAGCTTCGGCTCGGGAGGGGTGGATGAGCAGTTCTTC.

V and J are TRBV18 and TRBJ1-1; D gene unclear. V was cut by 2 bases and J by 7 bases, with 8 bases left in between. Germline V gene lookup returns CDR1 KGHSH and CDR2 LQKENI. The CDR3 runs 12 residues. In DNA, the CDR3 is TGTGCCAGCTCACCAACACAAATTGAAGCTTTCTTT. Translation gives CASSPTQIEAFF. The variable domain in full, completed from reference TRBV18 and TRBJ1-1, reads NAGVMQNPRHLVRRRGQEARLRCSPMKGHSHVYWYRQLPEEGLKFMVYLQKENIIDESGMPKERFSAEFPKEGPSILRIQQVVRGDSAAYFCASSPTQIEAFFGQGTRLTVV.

V usage is TRBV18 and J usage is TRBJ2-3; the D gene is possibly TRBD1 (6 bases). Per the germline V gene, CDR1 is KGHSH and CDR2 is LQKENI. The CDR3 is made up of 13 amino acids. V was pared by 6 bases and J by 3 bases, with 10 bases between. The CDR3, as DNA: TGTGCCAGCTCCCTTGGACAGACAGATACGCAGTATTTT. It encodes CASSLGQTDTQYF.

The chain couples TRBV27 to TRBJ1-2; no firm D call. V gave up 3 bases and J gave up 5 bases, with 10 bases separating them. There are 13 residues in the CDR3. Per germline, CDR1 MNHEY and CDR2 SMNVEV (reference sequence). The DNA of the CDR3 is TGTGCCAGCAGTTTTGGGCCTATTTATGGCTACACCTTC. It encodes CASSFGPIYGYTF.

The rearrangement uses TRBV5-1 and TRBJ1-1; TRBD1 is a possible D gene (5 bases). This CDR3 is built from 15 residues. V lost 0 bases, J lost 1 base, and 10 bases lay in between. The germline gives CDR1 SGHRS, CDR2 YFSETQ. The CDR3 here is CASSLGQNSNTEAFF. In DNA form, the CDR3 reads TGCGCCAGCAGCTTGGGACAGAATTCGAACACTGAAGCTTTCTTT. Based on the CDR3 plus reference TRBV5-1 and TRBJ1-1, the full variable domain is KAGVTQTPRYLIKTRGQQVTLSCSPISGHRSVSWYQQTPGQGLQFLFEYFSETQRNKGNFPGRFSGRQFSNSRSEMNVSTLELGDSALYLCASSLGQNSNTEAFFGQGTRLTVV.

The chain is built from TRBV3-1 (or the pseudogene TRBV3-2) and TRBJ1-3; tentative D call: TRBD1 (5 bases). The CDR3 extends over 14 amino acids. Trimming took off 1 base at V and 2 bases at J, with 6 bases between the two ends. Germline CDR1 reads LGHDT; CDR2 reads YNNKEL (reference sequence). The CDR3 DNA follows: TGTGCCAGCAGCCAAGTAGGGGCTGGAAACACCATATATTTT. It encodes CASSQVGAGNTIYF.

The chain has TRBV29-1 and TRBJ2-3; 7 bases are a match to TRBD1. CDR1 SQVTM and CDR2 ANQGSEA come from the germline V gene. With 4 bases clipped from V and 4 bases from J, the junction kept 5 bases outside the gene matches. The CDR3 consists of 13 residues. The CDR3 is CSVGQGTADTQYF. Written as DNA, the CDR3 is TGCAGCGTTGGACAGGGTACAGCAGATACGCAGTATTTT.

The chain employs TRBV11-2 and TRBJ2-7; D is undetermined. Germline V lookup: CDR1 SGHAT, CDR2 FQNNGV. Trimming stripped 8 bases from V and 0 bases from J, with 17 bases between. This CDR3 region has 15 residues. CDR3 amino acids: CASLGWAVNSYEQYF. The DNA of the CDR3 is TGTGCCAGCCTTGGGTGGGCAGTCAACTCCTACGAGCAGTACTTC.

The V gene is TRBV28, the J gene TRBJ2-7, with 9 bases lining up with TRBD1. The CDR3 spans 13 residues. The V and J ends lost 6 bases and 4 bases, in that order; junction bases with no gene match: 4. CDR1 is MDHEN, CDR2 SYDVKM, per germline. The CDR3 here is CASRTGGAYEQYF. Here the CDR3 DNA reads TGTGCCAGCAGAACAGGGGGCGCGTACGAGCAGTACTTC.

The rearrangement uses TRBV10-3 and TRBJ2-1; 7 bases agree with TRBD2. This CDR3 is 15 amino acids long. Looked up from germline, CDR1 is ENHRY and CDR2 is SYGVKD. The J segment lost 5 bases and the V segment lost 10 bases, leaving 14 bases of the junction unmatched. In DNA, the CDR3 is TGTGCCACCGAACTCGCGGGAGCAAGAAACAATGAGCAGTTCTTC. Translating it yields CATELAGARNNEQFF.

The chain recombines TRBV21-1 with TRBJ2-3; the D call TRBD2 from the table was never checked on the DNA. TRBV21-1 is listed as a pseudogene. The length of the CDR3 is 21 residues. CDR3 sequence reads: CASSKGAGTETSGGKSHTQYF. DNA of the CDR3: TGTGCCAGCAGCAAAGGGGCCGGCACAGAGACTAGCGGGGGAAAGTCACATACGCAGTATTTT.